The source of this T cell receptor beta chain is a study of vaccination and CD4 T cells after COVID-19. The CDR3 runs 17 residues. V gave up 4 bases and J gave up 9 bases, with 22 bases separating them. Looked up from germline, CDR1 is MGHRA and CDR2 is YSYEKL. This clonotype was seen more than once but under ten times. Its antigen remains unknown. With the Oncomine TCR Beta short-read assay, DNA from cultured CD4+ T cells was sequenced. TCRdb redid the calling of the PCR reads with MiXCR, one entry per CDR3 protein. The sample shows over a thousand distinct CDR3 sequences, about 15% of them seen only once. Indicated treatment: roughly 11-day PBMC culture with coronavirus spike peptide pools or control peptides (ViraFEST assay). Unexposed donor CD4+ T cells predated the COVID-19 pandemic, collected 2011-2018.

The receptor was derived from a human donor in good health. The rearrangement links TRBV4-1 to TRBJ1-6; D not certain. Sequenced input: CD4+ T cells from blood, cultured in vitro. The CDR3 protein is CASSLVTAPRGISPLHF. The CDR3 coding sequence is TGCGCCAGCAGCCTCGTCACGGCTCCTCGAGGAATTTCACCCCTCCACTTT.